The T cell receptor beta chain under discussion was sequenced for a study of CD8 T cells in ankylosing spondylitis. Study findings and constraints: Characteristic, it appeared, of ankylosing spondylitis blood was a TCR beta motif of roughly eight highly homologous variants.

The CDR3 is 13 amino acids. The V gene lost 1 base and the J gene lost 7 bases, with 8 bases spanning the gap. The germline gives CDR1 SGHTA, CDR2 FQGNSA. Libraries of TCR beta came from quantitative 5'-RACE with molecular barcodes. MiXCR, applied by TCRdb to the 5' RACE reads, yields one record per CDR3 protein. Among around 39,000 distinct CDR3 sequences, approximately 17% were seen once, and the ten largest hold approximately 43%. In this sample, this clonotype is medium-sized. No antigen is known for it. This receptor was identified in a male donor with ankylosing spondylitis or in good health (not recorded which). The source material was blood. This chain connects TRBV7-2 to TRBJ2-1; weak D call: TRBD1 (5 bases). This chain's CDR3 is CASSLGGLNEQFF. CDR3 in DNA: TGTGCCAGCAGCTTAGGGGGCCTAAATGAGCAGTTCTTC.